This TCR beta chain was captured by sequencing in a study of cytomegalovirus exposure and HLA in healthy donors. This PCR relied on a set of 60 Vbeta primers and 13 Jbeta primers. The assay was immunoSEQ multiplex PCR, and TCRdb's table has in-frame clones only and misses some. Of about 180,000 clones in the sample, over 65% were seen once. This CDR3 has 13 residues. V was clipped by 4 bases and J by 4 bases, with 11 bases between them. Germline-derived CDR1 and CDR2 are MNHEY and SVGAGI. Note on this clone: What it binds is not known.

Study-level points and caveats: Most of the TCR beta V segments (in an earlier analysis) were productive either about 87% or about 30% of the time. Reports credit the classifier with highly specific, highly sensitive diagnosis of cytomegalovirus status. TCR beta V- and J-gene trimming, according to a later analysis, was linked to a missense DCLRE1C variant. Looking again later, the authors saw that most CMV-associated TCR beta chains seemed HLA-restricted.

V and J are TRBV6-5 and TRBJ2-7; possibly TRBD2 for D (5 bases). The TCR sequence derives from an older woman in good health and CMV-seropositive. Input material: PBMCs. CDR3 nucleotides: TGTGCCAGCAGTTCCGGGGTTGGATACGAGCAGTACTTC. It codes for CASSSGVGYEQYF.